This is a list of T cell receptor beta chains from one sample in a study of cytomegalovirus exposure and HLA in healthy donors. Clones were read by immunoSEQ multiplex PCR, and TCRdb kept only the in-frame ones, dropping some. The sample has 120,000 or so clones; 83% are singletons. Sequencing was performed on PBMCs. The receptors here all came from a woman between 40 and 50 years old in good health and CMV-seropositive. Both conserved end residues are part of each CDR3. The order of the fields is D gene, J gene, clone size, V gene, CDR3 protein, CDR3 DNA. D genes are given only for firm matches. Some rows have no size entry. The others give once, few or many, or a class for an expanded clone.

- TRBJ1-1 - TRBV27 CASSPGGPEAFF TGTGCCAGCAGTCCGGGGGGCCCTGAAGCTTTCTTT
- TRBJ1-6 - TRBV6-5 CASSYGSGNSPLHF TGTGCCAGCAGCTACGGGAGTGGCAATTCACCCCTCCACTTT
- TRBJ1-2 - TRBV7-2 CASSLALPVGYTF TGTGCCAGCAGCTTAGCGCTACCCGTAGGCTACACCTTC
TRBD2 TRBJ2-2 - TRBV4-3 CASSQVLAGTGELFF TGCGCCAGCAGCCAAGTGCTAGCGGGGACCGGGGAGCTGTTTTTT
- TRBJ2-3 - TRBV29-1 CSGEGGGRTDTQYF TGCAGCGGGGAAGGGGGTGGTAGAACAGATACGCAGTATTTT
- TRBJ1-3 - TRBV28 CASSPGGSGNTIYF TGTGCCAGCAGTCCCGGGGGGTCTGGAAACACCATATATTTT
- TRBJ2-1 few TRBV6-1 CASSEVTGASNEQFF TGTGCCAGCAGTGAAGTAACAGGAGCGTCGAATGAGCAGTTCTTC
- TRBJ1-4 few TRBV4-1 CASSQLGQTQGEKLFF TGCGCCAGCAGCCAGCTCGGACAGACTCAGGGTGAAAAACTGTTTTTT
- TRBJ2-5 - TRBV6-5 CASRRQGFHQETQYF TGTGCCAGCAGACGCCAGGGGTTCCACCAAGAGACCCAGTACTTC
TRBD1 TRBJ1-2 - TRBV28 CASRSTGGRFSGYTF TGTGCCAGCAGATCTACAGGGGGGCGGTTTAGTGGCTACACCTTC
TRBD2 TRBJ2-3 - TRBV4-1 CASSQVGRTSGRTDTQYF TGCGCCAGCAGCCAAGTCGGGCGCACTAGCGGAAGAACAGATACGCAGTATTTT
- TRBJ1-4 - TRBV19 CASSSSGLRINEKLFF TGTGCCAGTAGTAGCTCAGGTCTCAGGATTAATGAAAAACTGTTTTTT
- TRBJ1-1 - TRBV19 CASSSQALLNTEAFF TGTGCCAGTAGTTCACAGGCCCTTTTGAACACTGAAGCTTTCTTT
- TRBJ2-7 - TRBV7-9 CSSSPYLEGDILEQYF TGTTCCAGCAGCCCCTACTTGGAGGGCGATATTTTGGAACAGTACTTC
- TRBJ1-4 once TRBV7-9 CSSSPRGIRDSNEKLFF TGTTCCAGCAGTCCTCGAGGGATCCGAGATTCTAATGAAAAACTGTTTTTT
- TRBJ2-1 once TRBV6-4 CASSDRADSYNEQFF TGTGCCAGCAGTGACCGAGCGGACTCCTACAATGAGCAGTTCTTC
- TRBJ2-1 - TRBV13 CASSLSSSDNEQFF TGTGCCAGCAGCTTATCGTCTTCGGACAATGAGCAGTTCTTC
- TRBJ2-7 once TRBV6-5 CASSYRESYEQYF TGTGCCAGCAGTTACCGGGAAAGCTACGAGCAGTACTTC
TRBD2 TRBJ2-7 once TRBV11-2 CASSLKIAGALPFAYEQYF TGTGCCAGCAGCTTAAAGATCGCGGGAGCGTTACCTTTCGCCTACGAGCAGTACTTC
- TRBJ1-4 - TRBV6-1 CASSEHSPWELFF TGTGCCAGCAGTGAACACAGTCCTTGGGAACTGTTTTTT
TRBD1 TRBJ2-2 - TRBV5-4 CASSLNRGRVGELFF TGTGCCAGCAGCCTGAACAGGGGGCGGGTCGGGGAGCTGTTTTTT
- TRBJ2-1 few TRBV19 CASSLTLGLGGNEQFF TGTGCCAGCAGTCTAACCCTGGGGCTAGGAGGGAATGAGCAGTTCTTC
- TRBJ1-1 - TRBV27 CASSWGGAVPEAFF TGTGCCAGCAGTTGGGGGGGCGCCGTCCCTGAAGCTTTCTTT
- TRBJ1-5 - TRBV7-4 CASSLSRGQQPQHF TGTGCCAGCAGCTTAAGCAGGGGCCAACAGCCCCAGCATTTT
- TRBJ1-1 - TRBV7-9 CASSAGNTEAFF TGTGCCAGCAGTGCAGGGAACACTGAAGCTTTCTTT
- TRBJ2-5 few TRBV2 CASSDRNGRTQYF TGTGCCAGCAGTGATCGGAATGGGAGGACCCAGTACTTC
- TRBJ2-3 - TRBV5-6 CASSLDRGTDTQYF TGTGCCAGCAGCTTGGACAGGGGCACAGATACGCAGTATTTT
TRBD2 TRBJ2-1 - TRBV14 CASSATRLALHNEQFF TGTGCCAGCAGCGCCACCCGACTAGCCCTCCACAATGAGCAGTTCTTC
- TRBJ2-3 - TRBV11-3 CASTPTSGTTQYF TGTGCCAGCACTCCAACATCAGGTACTACGCAGTATTTT
TRBD1 TRBJ2-7 - TRBV5-8 CASSSGQGIAEQYF TGTGCCAGCAGCTCCGGACAGGGAATAGCCGAGCAGTACTTC
- TRBJ2-5 once TRBV6-5 CASSYSGGSAQYF TGTGCCAGCAGTTACTCCGGGGGTTCGGCCCAGTACTTC
TRBD2 TRBJ2-3 - TRBV10-3 CAIAPAGVGTDTQYF TGTGCCATCGCACCAGCGGGAGTGGGTACAGATACGCAGTATTTT
- TRBJ2-1 - TRBV10-1 CASSESPFGEYNEQFF TGCGCCAGCAGTGAGTCCCCTTTCGGGGAATACAATGAGCAGTTCTTC
- TRBJ1-2 - TRBV19 CASTPQTAKHGYTF TGTGCCAGTACCCCACAGACAGCAAAGCATGGCTACACCTTC
TRBD2 TRBJ2-1 - TRBV7-8 CASSLASGTTEQFF TGTGCCAGCAGCTTGGCTAGCGGGACCACTGAGCAGTTCTTC
- TRBJ2-7 - TRBV4-1 CASSQGVREVPYEQYF TGCGCCAGCAGCCAAGGTGTCAGGGAGGTGCCCTACGAGCAGTACTTC
TRBD1 TRBJ2-7 - TRBV4-1 CASSDDRGLYF TGCGCCAGCAGCGACGACAGGGGGTTGTACTTC
- TRBJ1-5 - TRBV6-5 CASSYRGGQPQHF TGTGCCAGCAGTTACAGGGGCGGCCAGCCCCAGCATTTT
- TRBJ2-4 few TRBV11-2 CASSFFAAFMSFGNIQYF TGTGCCAGCAGCTTTTTCGCTGCGTTTATGAGTTTTGGAAACATTCAGTACTTC
- TRBJ1-1 - TRBV6-5 CASSALTVNTEAFF TGTGCCAGCAGTGCCCTAACAGTGAACACTGAAGCTTTCTTT
- TRBJ2-5 - TRBV11-3 CASSLGPRETQYF TGTGCCAGCAGCTTAGGGCCCAGGGAGACCCAGTACTTC
- TRBJ1-2 few TRBV6-1 CASSDWGGYYGYTF TGTGCCAGCAGTGATTGGGGGGGCTACTATGGCTACACCTTC
TRBD2 TRBJ2-1 - TRBV9 CASSVGLAGYNEQFF TGTGCCAGCAGCGTTGGCCTAGCGGGATACAATGAGCAGTTCTTC
- TRBJ2-2 few TRBV30 CAWSRKGSGTGELFF TGTGCCTGGAGTAGGAAGGGGTCGGGCACCGGGGAGCTGTTTTTT
- TRBJ1-4 - TRBV7-3 CASSGEGEAPNEKLFF TGTGCCAGCAGCGGGGAGGGGGAAGCACCTAATGAAAAACTGTTTTTT
- TRBJ1-1 - TRBV15 CATSSQGIAEAFF TGTGCCACCAGCAGCCAGGGGATCGCTGAAGCTTTCTTT
TRBD1 TRBJ2-1 - TRBV4-2 CASSHAAGGASYNEQFF TGTGCCAGCAGCCACGCTGCAGGGGGCGCAAGTTACAATGAGCAGTTCTTC
- TRBJ1-1 few TRBV6-1 CAVELSQENTEAFF TGTGCCGTGGAGTTATCACAGGAGAACACTGAAGCTTTCTTT
TRBD1 TRBJ2-1 - TRBV2 CASSEGQGAYNEQFF TGTGCCAGCAGTGAGGGGCAGGGGGCCTACAATGAGCAGTTCTTC
TRBD1 TRBJ2-2 - TRBV18 CASSPWDSLTGELFF TGTGCCAGCTCACCATGGGACAGCTTAACCGGGGAGCTGTTTTTT
- TRBJ1-5 - TRBV9 CASSNNEGNQPQHF TGTGCCAGCAGCAATAATGAGGGAAATCAGCCCCAGCATTTT
- TRBJ1-1 - TRBV28 CASSLWEGMNTEAFF TGTGCCAGCAGTTTATGGGAGGGCATGAACACTGAAGCTTTCTTT
TRBD2 TRBJ2-6 once TRBV5-6 CASSSGGRVANVLTF TGTGCCAGCAGCTCGGGGGGGCGGGTGGCCAACGTCCTGACTTTC
- TRBJ2-2 - TRBV10-3 CAISESPRTGELFF TGTGCCATCAGTGAGTCGCCTAGAACCGGGGAGCTGTTTTTT
TRBD1 TRBJ2-3 few TRBV6-6 CASSFGQGYTDTQYF TGTGCCAGCAGTTTCGGACAGGGCTACACAGATACGCAGTATTTT